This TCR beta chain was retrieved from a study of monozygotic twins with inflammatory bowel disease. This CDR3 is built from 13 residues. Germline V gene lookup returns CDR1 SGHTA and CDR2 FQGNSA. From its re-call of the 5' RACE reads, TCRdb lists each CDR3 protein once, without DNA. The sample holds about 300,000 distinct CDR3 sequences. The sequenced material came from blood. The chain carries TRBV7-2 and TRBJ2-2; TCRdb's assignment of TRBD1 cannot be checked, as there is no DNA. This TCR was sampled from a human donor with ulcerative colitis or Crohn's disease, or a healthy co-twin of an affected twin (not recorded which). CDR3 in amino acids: CASRNSVAGELFF.